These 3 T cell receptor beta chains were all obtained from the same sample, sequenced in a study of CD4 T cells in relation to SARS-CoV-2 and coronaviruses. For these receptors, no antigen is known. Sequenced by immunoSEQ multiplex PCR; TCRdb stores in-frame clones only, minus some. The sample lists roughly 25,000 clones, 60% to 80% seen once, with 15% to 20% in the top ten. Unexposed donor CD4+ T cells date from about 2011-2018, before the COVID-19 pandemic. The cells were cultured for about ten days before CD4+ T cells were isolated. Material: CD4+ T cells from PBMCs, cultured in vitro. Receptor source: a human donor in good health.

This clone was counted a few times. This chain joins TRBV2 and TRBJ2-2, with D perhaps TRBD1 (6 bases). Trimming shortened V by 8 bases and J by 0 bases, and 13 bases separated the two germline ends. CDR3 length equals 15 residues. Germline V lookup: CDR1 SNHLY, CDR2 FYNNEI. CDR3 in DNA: TGTGCCAGCGGGGACAAGCAAACGAACACCGGGGAGCTGTTTTTT. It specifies CASGDKQTNTGELFF.

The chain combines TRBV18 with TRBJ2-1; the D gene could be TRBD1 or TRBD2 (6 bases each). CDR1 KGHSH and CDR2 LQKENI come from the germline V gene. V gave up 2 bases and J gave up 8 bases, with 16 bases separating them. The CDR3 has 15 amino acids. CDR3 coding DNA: TGTGCCAGCTCACCAGGGGTCACGGGGGCCCATGAGCAGTTCTTC. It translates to CASSPGVTGAHEQFF.

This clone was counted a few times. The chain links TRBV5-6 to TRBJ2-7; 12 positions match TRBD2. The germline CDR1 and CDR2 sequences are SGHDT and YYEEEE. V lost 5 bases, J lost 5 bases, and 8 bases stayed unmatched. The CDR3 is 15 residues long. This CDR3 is CASSRTSGKTNEQYF. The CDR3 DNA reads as TGTGCCAGCAGTCGGACTAGCGGGAAGACGAACGAGCAGTACTTC.